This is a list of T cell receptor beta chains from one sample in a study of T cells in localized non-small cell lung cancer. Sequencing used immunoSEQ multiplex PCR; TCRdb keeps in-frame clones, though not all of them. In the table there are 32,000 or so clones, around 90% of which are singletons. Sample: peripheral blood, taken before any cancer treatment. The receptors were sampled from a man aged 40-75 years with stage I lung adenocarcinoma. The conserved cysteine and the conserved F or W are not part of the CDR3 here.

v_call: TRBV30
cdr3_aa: AWREGFKNIQY

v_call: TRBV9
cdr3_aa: ASSVAMGESEKLF

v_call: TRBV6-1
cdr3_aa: ASSRATQTYGYT

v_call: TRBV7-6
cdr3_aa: ASSPGVINQPQH

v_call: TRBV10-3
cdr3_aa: AISAGLIQETQY

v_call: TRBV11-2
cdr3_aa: ASSPAIPGVRNSPLH

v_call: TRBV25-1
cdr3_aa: ASGLAGNTIY

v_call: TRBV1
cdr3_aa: TSSQERRDNEQY

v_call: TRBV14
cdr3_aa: AYYRDRVSSSGNTIY

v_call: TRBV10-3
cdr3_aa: AISESGNRGPYGYT

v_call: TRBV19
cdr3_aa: ASSPDRVNEQY

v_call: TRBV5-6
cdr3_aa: ASSLGAVTAGELF

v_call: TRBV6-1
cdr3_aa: ASSERINEQF

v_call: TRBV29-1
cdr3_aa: SLRTLSGTDTQY

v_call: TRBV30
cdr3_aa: AWSVQADQPQH

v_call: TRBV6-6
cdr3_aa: ASRSGVYYGYT

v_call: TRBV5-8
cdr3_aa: ASRPTGGETQY

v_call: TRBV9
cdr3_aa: ASSTPRAGVSTDTQY

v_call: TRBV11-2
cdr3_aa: ASSSGLDAYNEQF

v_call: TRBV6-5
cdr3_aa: ASSYSAGVNEQY

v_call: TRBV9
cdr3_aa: ASSVTHGTGSGNTIY

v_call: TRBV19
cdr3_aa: ASSRGDRERGEAF

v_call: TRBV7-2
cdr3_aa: ASSLALAGGPGSYNEQF

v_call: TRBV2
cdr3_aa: ASSEFGRSY

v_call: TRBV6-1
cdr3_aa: ASSEEGSQPQH

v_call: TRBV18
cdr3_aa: ASSPLQGEQY

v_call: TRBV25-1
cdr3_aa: ASSEGTNTEAF

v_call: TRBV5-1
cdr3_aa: ASSLSTGYDEQY

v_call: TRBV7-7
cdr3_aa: ASRQEGTQY

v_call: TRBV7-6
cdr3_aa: ASSQTGELF

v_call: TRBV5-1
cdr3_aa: ASSLTSSGDTQY

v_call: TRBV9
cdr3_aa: ASSLSPGQPQH

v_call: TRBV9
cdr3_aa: ASSAGLGQETQY

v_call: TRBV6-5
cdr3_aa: ASSPPDTDTQY

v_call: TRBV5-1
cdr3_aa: ASDLGGGNTEAF

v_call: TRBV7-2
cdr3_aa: ASSWGRNQPQH

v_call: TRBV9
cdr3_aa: ASSVRTTTDTQY

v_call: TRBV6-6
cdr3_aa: ASSYSAGNTGELF

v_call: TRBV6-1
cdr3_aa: ASSRQGADTEAF

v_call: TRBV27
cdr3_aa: ASSLFRGGGNTEAF

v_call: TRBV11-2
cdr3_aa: ASSLEGGRGPQETQY

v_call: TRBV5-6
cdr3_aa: ASSDGTLRNTIY

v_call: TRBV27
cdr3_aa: ASGDRGYIYGYT

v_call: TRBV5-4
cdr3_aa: ASSLAARQELF

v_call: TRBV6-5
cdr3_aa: ASMLGHGRETQY

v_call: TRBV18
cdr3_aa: ASSPRLAGYNEQF

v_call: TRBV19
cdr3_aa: ATLERGVSKAF

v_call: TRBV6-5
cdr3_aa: ASSPTGRDGYT

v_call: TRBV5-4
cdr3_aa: ASSFTGNYGYT

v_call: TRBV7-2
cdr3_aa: ASSTSTDTQY

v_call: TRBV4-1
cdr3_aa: ASSQEGTVNTEAF

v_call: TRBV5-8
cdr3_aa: ASSWGDTQY

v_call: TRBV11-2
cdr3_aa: ASSLETGDLYNEQF

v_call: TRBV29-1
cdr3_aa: SAALSLRGVTDTQY